A single sample is the source of the 2 T cell receptor beta chains below, sequenced in a study of T cells in Graves' hyperthyroidism and ophthalmopathy. The source material, RNA transcripts, was used to amplify TCR beta CDR3 regions. The HTBI set primed first-round TCR CDR3 RT-PCR. One entry per CDR3 protein results from TCRdb running MiXCR on the multiplex PCR reads. The sample consists of around 500,000 distinct CDR3 sequences, roughly an eighth of them appearing once. The sample was blood. The receptors here all came from a woman aged 18 to 35 with Graves' hyperthyroidism.

The chain carries TRBV6-1 and TRBJ1-5; a weak D match, TRBD1 (5 bases). Between the trimmed V and J ends, which lost 6 bases and 7 bases, there was a span of 13 bases. Germline V gene lookup returns CDR1 MNHNS and CDR2 SASEGT. This CDR3 has 13 residues. Written as DNA, the CDR3 is TGTGCCAGCAGGGGACCCTGGGGCCAGCCCCAGCATTTT. Its translation: CASRGPWGQPQHF.

This clonotype has at least ten counts. The rearrangement uses TRBV27 and TRBJ2-2; 12 bases align to TRBD2. V lost 6 bases and J lost 7; bases outside the gene matches: 12. Germline V gene data show CDR1 as MNHEY and CDR2 as SMNVEV (reference sequence). CDR3 length: 17 amino acids. The CDR3 nucleotides read TGTGCCAGCAGAGTCCCCCCTAGCGGGAGGGAAGGCGGGGAGCTGTTTTTT. Protein sequence: CASRVPPSGREGGELFF.